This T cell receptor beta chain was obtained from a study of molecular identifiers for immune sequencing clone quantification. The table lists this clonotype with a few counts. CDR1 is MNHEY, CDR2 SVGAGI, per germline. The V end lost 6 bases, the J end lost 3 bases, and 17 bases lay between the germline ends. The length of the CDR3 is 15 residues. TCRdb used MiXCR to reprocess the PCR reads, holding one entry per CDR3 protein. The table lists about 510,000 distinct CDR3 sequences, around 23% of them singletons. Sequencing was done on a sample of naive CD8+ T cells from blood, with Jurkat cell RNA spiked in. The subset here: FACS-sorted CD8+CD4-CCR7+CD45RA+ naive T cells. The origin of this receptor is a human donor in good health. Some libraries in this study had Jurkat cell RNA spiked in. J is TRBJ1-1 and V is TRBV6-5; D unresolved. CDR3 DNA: TGTGCCAGCAGACCTTCCCAGGTTTTGTACACTGAAGCTTTCTTT. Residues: CASRPSQVLYTEAFF.